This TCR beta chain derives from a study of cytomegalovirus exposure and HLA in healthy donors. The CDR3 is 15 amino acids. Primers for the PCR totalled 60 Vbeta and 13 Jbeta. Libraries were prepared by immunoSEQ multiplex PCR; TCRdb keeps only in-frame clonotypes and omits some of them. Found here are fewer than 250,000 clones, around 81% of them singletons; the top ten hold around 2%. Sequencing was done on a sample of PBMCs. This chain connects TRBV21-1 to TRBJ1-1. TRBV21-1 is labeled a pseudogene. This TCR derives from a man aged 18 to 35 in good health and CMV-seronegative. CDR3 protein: CASSKWSGPNTEAFF. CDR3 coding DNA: TGTGCCAGCAGCAAGTGGTCGGGTCCGAACACTGAAGCTTTCTTT.